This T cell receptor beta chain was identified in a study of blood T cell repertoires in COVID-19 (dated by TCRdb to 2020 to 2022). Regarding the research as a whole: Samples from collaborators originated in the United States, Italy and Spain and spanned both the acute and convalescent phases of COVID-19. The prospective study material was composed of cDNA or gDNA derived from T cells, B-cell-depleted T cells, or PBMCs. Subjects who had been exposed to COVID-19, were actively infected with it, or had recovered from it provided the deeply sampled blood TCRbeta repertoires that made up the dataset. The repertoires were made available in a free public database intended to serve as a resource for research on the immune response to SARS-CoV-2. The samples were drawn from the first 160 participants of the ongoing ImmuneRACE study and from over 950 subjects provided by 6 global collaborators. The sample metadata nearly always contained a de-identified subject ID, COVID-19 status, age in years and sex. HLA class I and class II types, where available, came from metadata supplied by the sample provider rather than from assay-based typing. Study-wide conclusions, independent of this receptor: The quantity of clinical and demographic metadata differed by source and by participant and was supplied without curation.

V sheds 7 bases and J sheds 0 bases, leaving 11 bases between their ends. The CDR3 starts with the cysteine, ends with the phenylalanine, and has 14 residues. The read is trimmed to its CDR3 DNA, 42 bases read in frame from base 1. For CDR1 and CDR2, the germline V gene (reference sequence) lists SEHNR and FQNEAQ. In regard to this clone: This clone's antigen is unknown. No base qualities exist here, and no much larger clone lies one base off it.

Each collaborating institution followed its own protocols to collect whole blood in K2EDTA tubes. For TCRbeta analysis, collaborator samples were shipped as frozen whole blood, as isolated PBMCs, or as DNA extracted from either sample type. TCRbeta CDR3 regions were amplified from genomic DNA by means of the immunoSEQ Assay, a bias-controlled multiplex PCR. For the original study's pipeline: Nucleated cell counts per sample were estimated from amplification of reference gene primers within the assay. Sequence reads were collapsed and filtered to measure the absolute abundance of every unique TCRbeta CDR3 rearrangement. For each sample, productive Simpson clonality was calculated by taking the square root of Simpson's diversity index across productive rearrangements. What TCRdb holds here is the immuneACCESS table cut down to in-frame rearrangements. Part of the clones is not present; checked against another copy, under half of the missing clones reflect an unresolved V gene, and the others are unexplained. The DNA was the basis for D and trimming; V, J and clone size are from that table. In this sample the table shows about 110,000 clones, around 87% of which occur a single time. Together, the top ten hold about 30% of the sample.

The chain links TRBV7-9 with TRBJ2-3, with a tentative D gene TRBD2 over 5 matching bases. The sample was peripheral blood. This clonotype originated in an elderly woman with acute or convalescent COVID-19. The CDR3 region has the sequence CASTEGASTDTQYF. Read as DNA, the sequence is TGTGCCAGCACTGAGGGTGCTAGCACAGATACGCAGTATTTT.